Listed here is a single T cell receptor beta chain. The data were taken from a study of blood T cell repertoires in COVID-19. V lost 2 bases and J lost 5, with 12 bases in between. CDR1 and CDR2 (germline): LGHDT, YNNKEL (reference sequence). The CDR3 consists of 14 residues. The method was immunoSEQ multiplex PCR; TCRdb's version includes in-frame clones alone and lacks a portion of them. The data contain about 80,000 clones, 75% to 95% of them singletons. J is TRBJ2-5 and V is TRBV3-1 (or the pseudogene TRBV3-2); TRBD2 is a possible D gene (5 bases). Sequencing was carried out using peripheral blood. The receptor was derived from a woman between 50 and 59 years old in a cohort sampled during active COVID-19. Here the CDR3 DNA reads TGTGCCAGCAGCCAACGGGAACCCGGGGAGACCCAGTACTTC. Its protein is CASSQREPGETQYF.